This paragraph reports one T cell receptor (beta chain). What antigen it recognizes has not been identified. Base qualities are missing; no much larger clone stands one base away. The source of the sample is a study of cytomegalovirus exposure and HLA in healthy donors (TCRdb year 2017). About the study as a whole: A later analysis indicated that the 120 or so validation repertoires were generated on the platform also employed for the 670 or so repertoires of the first cohort. In addition to the first cohort of 500 to 850 subjects, a separate validation cohort of about 120 different subjects was used. The study aimed to test whether signatures of past pathogen exposure could be identified by cataloging public T cell receptors. High-throughput TCR immunosequencing, statistical association of individual TCRs with disease status, and machine learning were combined to predict cytomegalovirus infection status.

Per the germline V gene, SGDLS is the CDR1 and YYNGEE is the CDR2. V is trimmed back by 4 bases and J by 3 bases, and the junction contains 6 bases that no gene match accounts for. The CDR3 covers 14 residues, taking in both the cysteine and the phenylalanine. The read is trimmed to its CDR3 DNA, 42 bases read in frame from base 1. Separate from the approximately 730-subject first cohort, the validation cohort of 95 to 150 subjects was the group to which the donors belonged. To prepare the library, the immunoSEQ multiplex PCR assay was applied. The paper's data handling went like this. A statistical classification framework was built to diagnose cytomegalovirus status from the catalog of TCR beta chain sequences. TCRdb took this table from immuneACCESS and kept in-frame rearrangements with V and J called. Such tables lack part of the clones; where checked against another copy, unresolved V genes explain under half of the gap, and the rest is unexplained. D and trimming were read from the DNA, whereas the V and J calls and clone size are those reported in that table. This sample has around 69,000 clones in its table, and 95% to 96% of those were observed once. About 4.5% of the sample belongs to the ten largest clones.

Results and caveats for the whole study, not just this receptor: In the study, some 160 TCR beta chains were listed as associated with cytomegalovirus. In both the original and validation cohorts, the classifier was reported to diagnose cytomegalovirus status with high specificity and sensitivity. The authors suggested that the approach could potentially be generalized to other disease states and immunological phenotypes. The validation cohort had no HLA typing available for a later analysis, so co-occurrence within that cohort was assessed over all 130 or so repertoires. In a later analysis, TCRs clustered in the first cohort were found to also tend to co-occur in the roughly 120 validation repertoires, with 85% to 95% of cluster scores above 0. Across donors, most TCR sequences were observed very rarely, whereas some public TCRs were present in many individuals. In vitro tests confirmed that a few of the cytomegalovirus-associated TCR beta chains recognize cytomegalovirus antigens.

The sequence came from a woman under 30 in good health and CMV-seropositive. The chain links TRBV9 with TRBJ2-5; 7 bases in the middle match TRBD2. Sequenced material: PBMCs. The sequenced DNA: TGTGCCAGCAGCCAGCGGGGTGTCGAAGAGACCCAGTACTTC. This encodes CASSQRGVEETQYF. The variable domain in full, with residues beyond the CDR3 obtained from the reference TRBV9 and TRBJ2-5 genes, is DSGVTQTPKHLITATGQRVTLRCSPRSGDLSVYWYQQSLDQGLQFLIQYYNGEERAKGNILERFSAQQFPDLHSELNLSSLELGDSALYFCASSQRGVEETQYFGPGTRLLVL.